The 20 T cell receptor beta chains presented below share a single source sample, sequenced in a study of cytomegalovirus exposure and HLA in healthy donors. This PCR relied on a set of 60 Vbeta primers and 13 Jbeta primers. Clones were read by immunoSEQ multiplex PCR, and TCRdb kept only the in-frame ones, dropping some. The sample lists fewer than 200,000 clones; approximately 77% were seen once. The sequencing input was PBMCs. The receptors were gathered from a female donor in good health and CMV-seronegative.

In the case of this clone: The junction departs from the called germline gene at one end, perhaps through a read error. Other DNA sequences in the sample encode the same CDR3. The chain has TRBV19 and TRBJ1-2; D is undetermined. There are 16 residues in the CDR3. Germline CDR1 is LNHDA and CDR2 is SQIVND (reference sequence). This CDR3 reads CASSRTVSTSNYGYTF. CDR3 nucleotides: TGCGCCAGTAGTAGAACAGTCTCCACCTCTAACTATGGCTACACCTTC. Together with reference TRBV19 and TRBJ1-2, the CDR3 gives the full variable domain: DGGITQSPKYLFRKEGQNVTLSCEQNLNHDAMYWYRQDPGQGLRLIYYSQIVNDFQKGDIAEGYSVSREKKESFPLTVTSAQKNPTAFYLCASSRTVSTSNYGYTFGSGTRLTVV.

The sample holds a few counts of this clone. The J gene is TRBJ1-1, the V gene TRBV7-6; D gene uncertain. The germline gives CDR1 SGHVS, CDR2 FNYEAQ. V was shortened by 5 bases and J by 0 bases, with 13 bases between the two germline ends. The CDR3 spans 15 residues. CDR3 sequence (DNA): TGTGCCAGCAGCCCAGAAGGAGCTTTGAACACTGAAGCTTTCTTT. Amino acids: CASSPEGALNTEAFF.

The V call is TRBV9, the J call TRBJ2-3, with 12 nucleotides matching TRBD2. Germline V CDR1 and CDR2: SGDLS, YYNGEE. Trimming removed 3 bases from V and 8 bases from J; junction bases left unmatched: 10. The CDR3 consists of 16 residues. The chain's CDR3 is CASSAGLAGTIGTQYF. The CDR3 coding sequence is TGTGCCAGCAGCGCGGGACTAGCGGGTACCATAGGTACGCAGTATTTT.

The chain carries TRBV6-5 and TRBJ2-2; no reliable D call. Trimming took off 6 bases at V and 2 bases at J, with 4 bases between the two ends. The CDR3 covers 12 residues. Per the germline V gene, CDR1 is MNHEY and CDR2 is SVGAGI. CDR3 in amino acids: CASRHNTGELFF. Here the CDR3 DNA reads TGTGCCAGCAGACATAACACCGGGGAGCTGTTTTTT.

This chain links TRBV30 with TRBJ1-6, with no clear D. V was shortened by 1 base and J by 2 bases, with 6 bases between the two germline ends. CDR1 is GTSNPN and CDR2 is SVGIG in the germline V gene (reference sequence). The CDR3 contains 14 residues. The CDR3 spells CAWSDPAYNSPLHF. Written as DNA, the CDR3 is TGTGCCTGGAGTGATCCCGCCTATAATTCACCCCTCCACTTT.

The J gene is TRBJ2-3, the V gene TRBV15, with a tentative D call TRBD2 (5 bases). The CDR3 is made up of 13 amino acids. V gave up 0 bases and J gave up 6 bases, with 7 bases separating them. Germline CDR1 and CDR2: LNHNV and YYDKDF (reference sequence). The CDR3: CATSRERDDTQYF. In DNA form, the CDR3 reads TGTGCCACCAGCAGAGAACGGGATGATACGCAGTATTTT. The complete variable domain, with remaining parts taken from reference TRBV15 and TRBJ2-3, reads DAMVIQNPRYQVTQFGKPVTLSCSQTLNHNVMYWYQQKSSQAPKLLFHYYDKDFNNEADTPDNFQSRRPNTSFCFLDIRSPGLGDTAMYLCATSRERDDTQYFGPGTRLTVL.

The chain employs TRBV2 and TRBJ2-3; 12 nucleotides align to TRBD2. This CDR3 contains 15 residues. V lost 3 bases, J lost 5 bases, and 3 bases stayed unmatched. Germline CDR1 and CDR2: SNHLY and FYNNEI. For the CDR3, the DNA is TGTGCCAGCAGTGACCTAGCGGGGGGGATAGATACGCAGTATTTT. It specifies CASSDLAGGIDTQYF.

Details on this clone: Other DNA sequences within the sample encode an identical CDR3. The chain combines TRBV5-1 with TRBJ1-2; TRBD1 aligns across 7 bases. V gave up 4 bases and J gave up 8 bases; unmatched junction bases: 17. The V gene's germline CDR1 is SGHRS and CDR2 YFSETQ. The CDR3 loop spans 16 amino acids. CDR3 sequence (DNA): TGCGCCAGCAGCCCAGGGCAGGGGGACGTTCATCTAGGCTACACCTTC. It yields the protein CASSPGQGDVHLGYTF.

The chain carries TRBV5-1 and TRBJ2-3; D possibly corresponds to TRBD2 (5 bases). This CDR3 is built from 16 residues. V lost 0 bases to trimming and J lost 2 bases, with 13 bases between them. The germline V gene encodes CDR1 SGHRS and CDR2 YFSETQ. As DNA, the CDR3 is TGCGCCAGCAGCTTGGAGCTAGCTGTGTACACAGATACGCAGTATTTT. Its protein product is CASSLELAVYTDTQYF.

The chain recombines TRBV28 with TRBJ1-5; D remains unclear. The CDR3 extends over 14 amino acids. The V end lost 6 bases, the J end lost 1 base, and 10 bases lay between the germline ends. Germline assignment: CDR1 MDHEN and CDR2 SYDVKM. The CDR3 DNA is TGTGCCAGCAGCGTCAGGAAGAGCAATCAGCCCCAGCATTTT. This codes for CASSVRKSNQPQHF.

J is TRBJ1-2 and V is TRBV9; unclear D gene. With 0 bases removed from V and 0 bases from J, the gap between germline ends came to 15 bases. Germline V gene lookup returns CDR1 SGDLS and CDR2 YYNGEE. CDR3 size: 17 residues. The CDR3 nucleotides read TGTGCCAGCAGCGTAGACGGTGCGCGGGAAGCTAACTATGGCTACACCTTC. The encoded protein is CASSVDGAREANYGYTF.

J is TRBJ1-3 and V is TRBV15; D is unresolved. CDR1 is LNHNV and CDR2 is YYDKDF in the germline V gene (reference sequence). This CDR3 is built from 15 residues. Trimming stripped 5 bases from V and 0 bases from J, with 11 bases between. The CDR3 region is CATSRTGSSGNTIYF. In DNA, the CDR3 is TGTGCCACCAGCCGGACGGGGAGCTCTGGAAACACCATATATTTT.

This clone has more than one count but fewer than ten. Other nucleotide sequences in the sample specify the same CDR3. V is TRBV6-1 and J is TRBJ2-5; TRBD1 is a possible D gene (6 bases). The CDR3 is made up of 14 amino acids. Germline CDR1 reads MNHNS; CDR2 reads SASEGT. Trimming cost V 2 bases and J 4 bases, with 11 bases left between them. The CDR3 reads CASSEQGLGETQYF. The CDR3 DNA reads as TGTGCCAGCAGTGAACAGGGGCTAGGAGAGACCCAGTACTTC.

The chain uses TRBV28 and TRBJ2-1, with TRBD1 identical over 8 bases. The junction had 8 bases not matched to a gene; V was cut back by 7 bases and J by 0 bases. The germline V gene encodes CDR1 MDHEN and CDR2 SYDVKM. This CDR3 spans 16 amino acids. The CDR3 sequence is CASNAGQGSSYNEQFF. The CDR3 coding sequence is TGTGCCAGCAACGCAGGACAGGGAAGCTCCTACAATGAGCAGTTCTTC.

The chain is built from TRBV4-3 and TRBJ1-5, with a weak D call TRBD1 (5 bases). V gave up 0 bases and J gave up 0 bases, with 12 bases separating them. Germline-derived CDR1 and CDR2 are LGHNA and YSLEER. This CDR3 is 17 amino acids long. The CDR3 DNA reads TGCGCCAGCAGCCAAGAGGGGGGATCCTATAGCAATCAGCCCCAGCATTTT. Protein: CASSQEGGSYSNQPQHF.

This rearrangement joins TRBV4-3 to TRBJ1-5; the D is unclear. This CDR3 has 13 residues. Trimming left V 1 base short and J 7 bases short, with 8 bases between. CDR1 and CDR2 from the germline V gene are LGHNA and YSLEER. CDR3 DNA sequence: TGCGCCAGCAGCCAAGCCGCCGGGCAGCCCCAGCATTTT. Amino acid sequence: CASSQAAGQPQHF.

The CDR3 region is CASSYLGTGGNQPQHF. CDR3 sequence (DNA): TGTGCCAGCAGTTACCTTGGGACAGGGGGGAATCAGCCCCAGCATTTT. J is TRBJ1-5 and V is TRBV6-5; 11 bases agree with TRBD1. Germline values: CDR1 MNHEY, CDR2 SVGAGI. Germline trimming cut 2 bases from V and 4 bases from J; bases unmatched to any gene: 4. The CDR3 extends over 16 amino acids.

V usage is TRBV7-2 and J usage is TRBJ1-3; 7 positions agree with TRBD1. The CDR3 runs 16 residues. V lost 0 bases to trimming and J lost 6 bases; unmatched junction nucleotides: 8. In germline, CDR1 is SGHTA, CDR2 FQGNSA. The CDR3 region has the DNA TGTGCCAGCAGCTTAGCGGCAGGGGGAGGCCAAAACACCATATATTTT. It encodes CASSLAAGGGQNTIYF.

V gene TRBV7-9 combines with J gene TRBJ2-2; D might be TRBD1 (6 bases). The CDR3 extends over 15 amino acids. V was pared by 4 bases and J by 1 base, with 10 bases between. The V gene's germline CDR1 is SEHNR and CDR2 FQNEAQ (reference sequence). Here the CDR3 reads CASSSLQGNTGELFF. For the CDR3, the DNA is TGTGCCAGCAGCTCCCTACAGGGGAACACCGGGGAGCTGTTTTTT.

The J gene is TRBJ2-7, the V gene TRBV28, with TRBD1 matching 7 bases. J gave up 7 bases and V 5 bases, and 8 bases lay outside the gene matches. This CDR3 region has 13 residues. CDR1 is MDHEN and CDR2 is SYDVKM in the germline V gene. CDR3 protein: CASSPTGSHEQYF. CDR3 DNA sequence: TGTGCCAGCAGTCCGACAGGGTCTCATGAGCAGTACTTC. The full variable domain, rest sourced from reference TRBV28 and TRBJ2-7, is DVKVTQSSRYLVKRTGEKVFLECVQDMDHENMFWYRQDPGLGLRLIYFSYDVKMKEKGDIPEGYSVSREKKERFSLILESASTNQTSMYLCASSPTGSHEQYFGPGTRLTVT.